A selection of T cell receptor beta chains follows, all from one sample in a study of Graves' ophthalmopathy and Graves' hyperthyroidism. TCRdb itself ran the multiplex PCR reads through MiXCR, one entry per CDR3 protein. The sample includes a few hundred thousand distinct CDR3 sequences, about 35% of them seen just once. The sequencing sample was made of peripheral blood or thyroid tissue (not recorded which). The receptors originated from an adult man with Graves' hyperthyroidism. Both conserved end residues are part of each CDR3.

j_gene	v_gene	CDR3aa
TRBJ2-7	TRBV29-1	CSVSSGGASPGEQYF
TRBJ2-5	TRBV29-1	CSVESGEQGLYQETQYF
TRBJ1-2	TRBV7-9	CASSHRRTGSSYGYTF
TRBJ1-6	TRBV7-9	CASSPRQDGSPLHF
TRBJ1-2	TRBV9	CASSVLGDYTF
TRBJ1-5	TRBV2	CASRGDSNQPQHF
TRBJ2-5	TRBV29-1	CSVEESVLQETQYF
TRBJ1-1	TRBV10-3	CAISQGQANTEAFF
TRBJ2-7	TRBV29-1	CRPTGLGEQYF
TRBJ1-4	TRBV25-1	CVSVRGSDEKLFF
TRBJ1-1	TRBV24-1	CATSVGTGVYNEAFF
TRBJ1-1	TRBV5-1	CASSLPGPYTEAFF
TRBJ1-1	TRBV25-1	CPRLDRDTEAFF
TRBJ1-1	TRBV30	CAWSVLGRVNTEAFF
TRBJ1-5	TRBV6-1	CASSEGQNSNQPQHF
TRBJ1-3	TRBV3-1	CASSLPSGGIGNTIYF
NA	TRBV9	CASSRRQGIYEQFF
TRBJ1-5	TRBV20-1	CSASPSNQPQHF
TRBJ2-7	TRBV19	CASSLRTSGTSYEQYF
TRBJ1-2	TRBV29-1	CSVQGAGGYTF
TRBJ1-1	TRBV7-3	CASSPGQGPQNTEAFF
TRBJ1-1	TRBV28	CASRLLRGVNEAFF
TRBJ2-7	TRBV12-3/TRBV12-4	CASSPPGRSKEQYF
TRBJ1-5	TRBV6-5	CASSLRQPQHF
TRBJ1-5	TRBV25-1	CALGLYNQPQHF
TRBJ1-1	TRBV7-9	CASSLDRGQGDTEAFF
TRBJ1-1	TRBV5-1	CASSLAGGEGAFF
TRBJ2-2	TRBV12-3/TRBV12-4	CASSYSGPGGGLFF
TRBJ1-2	TRBV5-6	CASTFDWHDSSYTGYTF
TRBJ2-3	TRBV20-1	CSATRTSGEGSSTDTQYF
TRBJ2-6	TRBV5-1	CASSLAGGSGANVLTF
TRBJ1-4	TRBV15	CATSPHLNEKLFF
TRBJ2-1	TRBV10-3	CAISESTGRNEQFF
TRBJ2-5	TRBV20-1	CSASKQSSRETQYF
TRBJ1-4	TRBV2	CASSELTNEKLFF
TRBJ1-3	TRBV4-1	CASSQESQVSGNTIYF
TRBJ1-4	TRBV7-3	CASSFEGSRGEKLFF
TRBJ2-7	TRBV5-8	CASGSGYEQYF
TRBJ2-7	TRBV5-1	CASSLARGPITYEQYF
TRBJ2-1	TRBV20-1	CSVPHPLYNEQFF
TRBJ1-3	TRBV5-1	CASGEGSGNTIYF
TRBJ1-5	TRBV10-2	CASSPQMTAGINQPQHF
TRBJ2-5	TRBV12-3/TRBV12-4	CASRSGSGTQYF
TRBJ2-2	TRBV20-1	CSGQRGGTGELFF
TRBJ2-7	TRBV7-6	CASSLAEGGPYEQYF
TRBJ2-7	TRBV6-5	CASMEGAGNEQYF
TRBJ1-4	TRBV20-1	CSAGDDEEKLFF
TRBJ1-2	TRBV20-1	CSAPGAYGYTF
TRBJ1-4	TRBV7-2	CASSRGTMGNEKLFF
TRBJ2-7	TRBV10-3	CAITRGASYEQYF
NA	TRBV12-3/TRBV12-4	CASSYGTGGAYNEQFF
TRBJ1-1	TRBV29-1	CSALADGMNTEAFF
TRBJ2-6	TRBV2	CASSEGAYSGANVLTF
TRBJ1-1	TRBV24-1	CATSDVVGAKAFF
TRBJ2-6	TRBV6-5	CATLGLPSRPRTESSGANVLTF
TRBJ2-5	TRBV10-3	CAISEIQGPVETQYF
TRBJ1-6	TRBV27	CASSDPYGELGSPLHF
TRBJ2-7	TRBV7-8	CASSLGAYEQYF
TRBJ2-5	TRBV11-2	CASSSGTSGRARETQYF